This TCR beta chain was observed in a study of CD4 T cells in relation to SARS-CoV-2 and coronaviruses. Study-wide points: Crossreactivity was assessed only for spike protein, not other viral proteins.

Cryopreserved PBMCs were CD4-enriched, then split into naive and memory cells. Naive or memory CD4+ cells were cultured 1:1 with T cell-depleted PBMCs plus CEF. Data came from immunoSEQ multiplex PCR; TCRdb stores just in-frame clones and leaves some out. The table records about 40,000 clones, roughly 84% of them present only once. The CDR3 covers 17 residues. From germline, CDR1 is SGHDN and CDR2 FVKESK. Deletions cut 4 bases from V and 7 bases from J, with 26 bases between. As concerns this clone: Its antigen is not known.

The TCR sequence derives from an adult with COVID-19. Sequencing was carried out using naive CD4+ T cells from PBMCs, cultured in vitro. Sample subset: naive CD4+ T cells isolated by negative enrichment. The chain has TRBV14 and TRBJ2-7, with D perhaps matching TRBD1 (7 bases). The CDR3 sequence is CASSRQGGTIAPTEQYF. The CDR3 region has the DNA TGTGCCAGCAGCCGGCAGGGGGGAACTATAGCTCCTACTGAGCAGTACTTC.